One and the same sample provided the 14 T cell receptor beta chains below, sequenced in a study of control samples from healthy donors and cancer patients. TCRdb's copy holds only in-frame clones and misses some; the assay was immunoSEQ multiplex PCR. Of fewer than 120,000 clones listed, roughly 90% are singletons. Specimen: PBMCs. These receptor sequences come from a woman aged 55-69 years with lung cancer.

The genes are TRBV24-1 and TRBJ1-1; D call uncertain. CDR3 length: 13 amino acids. V was shortened by 2 bases and J by 7 bases, with 10 bases between the two germline ends. From germline, CDR1 is KGHDR and CDR2 SFDVKD. CDR3: CATSDYRTGEAFF. The CDR3 DNA is TGTGCCACCAGTGATTACCGGACGGGTGAAGCTTTCTTT.

This chain uses TRBV19 with TRBJ2-1; perhaps TRBD2 as D (6 bases). V was cut by 3 bases and J by 12 bases, with 9 bases left in between. The CDR3 has 11 residues. Germline V gene sequence: CDR1 LNHDA, CDR2 SQIVND (reference sequence). The CDR3 sequence: CASSMGGRQFF. CDR3 nucleotide sequence: TGTGCCAGTAGTATGGGAGGTAGGCAGTTCTTC.

This sequence joins TRBV18 and TRBJ2-3; TRBD2 matches at 7 bases. V lost 0 bases to trimming and J lost 1 base; unmatched junction nucleotides: 4. Germline V lookup: CDR1 KGHSH, CDR2 LQKENI. The CDR3 consists of 16 residues. The CDR3 here is CASSPPNLAGTDTQYF. In DNA, the CDR3 is TGTGCCAGCTCACCACCCAACCTAGCGGGCACAGATACGCAGTATTTT.

The rearrangement joins TRBV27 to TRBJ1-1, with D maybe TRBD1 (5 bases). The germline V gene encodes CDR1 MNHEY and CDR2 SMNVEV (reference sequence). The CDR3 loop spans 14 amino acids. Trimming pared 8 bases from V and 0 bases from J, leaving 13 bases between. Here the CDR3 reads CASGTGLMNTEAFF. Written as DNA, the CDR3 is TGTGCCAGCGGGACGGGGCTCATGAACACTGAAGCTTTCTTT.

The chain recombines TRBV11-3 with TRBJ2-1; 11 bases fit TRBD2. Germline CDR1 and CDR2: SGHNT and YENEEA. The V segment lost 4 bases and the J segment 8 bases; nucleotides outside the gene matches: 7. CDR3 length: 15 amino acids. The CDR3 region is CASSWGLAVADEQFF. The CDR3 DNA sequence: TGTGCCAGCAGCTGGGGACTAGCGGTGGCGGATGAGCAGTTCTTC.

The chain joins TRBV5-4 to TRBJ2-6; D perhaps matches TRBD2 (6 bases). The CDR3 is 15 residues long. The germline V gene encodes CDR1 SGHNT and CDR2 YYREEE (reference sequence). The ends were cut back, 1 base at V and 3 bases at J, with 8 bases in the middle. CDR3 bases: TGTGCCAGCAGCTTGAGGGAGGTTGGGGCCAACGTCCTGACTTTC. Translation gives CASSLREVGANVLTF.

The chain uses TRBV5-1 and TRBJ2-2, with 11 bases aligning to TRBD2. This CDR3 is built from 16 residues. Germline V gene sequence: CDR1 SGHRS, CDR2 YFSETQ. Trimming took 4 bases from V and 2 from J; bases not matched to a gene: 4. The CDR3 nucleotides read TGCGCCAGCAGCATACTAGCGGGGGATAACACCGGGGAGCTGTTTTTT. This translates into CASSILAGDNTGELFF.

The rearrangement joins TRBV11-3 to TRBJ1-1; D unresolved. There are 15 residues in the CDR3. The ends were cut back, 5 bases at V and 1 base at J, with 14 bases in the middle. The germline V gene encodes CDR1 SGHNT and CDR2 YENEEA. CDR3 DNA sequence: TGTGCCAGCAGCCGCTATACATTGGGGAACACTGAAGCTTTCTTT. Translating gives CASSRYTLGNTEAFF.

This chain joins TRBV3-1 (or the pseudogene TRBV3-2) and TRBJ1-2; possibly TRBD1 for D (6 bases). The CDR3 is made up of 16 amino acids. Looked up from germline, CDR1 is LGHDT and CDR2 is YNNKEL (reference sequence). Deletions cut 0 bases from V and 3 bases from J, with 14 bases between. For the CDR3, the DNA is TGTGCCAGCAGCCAAGATAGTTTGCAGGGGCACTATGGCTACACCTTC. This translates into CASSQDSLQGHYGYTF.

This clone was recorded only once. This chain joins TRBV5-1 and TRBJ1-1; D might be TRBD1 (5 bases). V lost 0 bases, J lost 4 bases, and 10 bases lay in between. CDR3 length: 14 amino acids. The V gene's germline CDR1 is SGHRS and CDR2 YFSETQ. CDR3 in amino acids: CASSLDRSGTEAFF. The CDR3 DNA is TGCGCCAGCAGCTTGGACAGGTCGGGCACTGAAGCTTTCTTT. Based on the CDR3 plus reference TRBV5-1 and TRBJ1-1, the full variable domain is KAGVTQTPRYLIKTRGQQVTLSCSPISGHRSVSWYQQTPGQGLQFLFEYFSETQRNKGNFPGRFSGRQFSNSRSEMNVSTLELGDSALYLCASSLDRSGTEAFFGQGTRLTVV.

This clone was seen just once. The V and J genes are TRBV5-5 and TRBJ2-3; no clear D gene. Germline V lookup: CDR1 SGHKS, CDR2 YYEKEE (reference sequence). V was clipped by 1 base and J by 4 bases, with 13 bases between them. This CDR3 has 15 amino acids. CDR3 nucleotide sequence: TGTGCCAGCAGCTTGTCCGTCTCGATTTCAGATACGCAGTATTTT. It specifies CASSLSVSISDTQYF.

J is TRBJ2-3 and V is TRBV5-4, with TRBD1 identical over 8 bases. CDR3 length equals 13 residues. After removal of 10 bases from V and 0 bases from J, the junction contained 4 bases not matched to a gene. Looked up from germline, CDR1 is SGHNT and CDR2 is YYREEE (reference sequence). The CDR3 reads CAVQGASTDTQYF. The CDR3 nucleotides are TGTGCCGTCCAGGGGGCCAGCACAGATACGCAGTATTTT.

The chain couples TRBV5-1 to TRBJ2-4; D gene unclear. Germline CDR1 SGHRS, CDR2 YFSETQ. Between the trimmed V and J ends, which lost 4 bases and 0 bases, there was a span of 8 bases. The CDR3 sequence is 14 residues long. As DNA, the CDR3 is TGCGCCAGCAGCCCGAGAGTAGCCAAAAACATTCAGTACTTC. Translating it yields CASSPRVAKNIQYF.

The chain carries TRBV6-5 and TRBJ1-1; D ambiguous. Between the trimmed V and J ends, which lost 5 bases and 2 bases, there was a span of 9 bases. The length of the CDR3 is 13 residues. Looked up from germline, CDR1 is MNHEY and CDR2 is SVGAGI. The CDR3 DNA follows: TGTGCCAGCAGTACCGCAGCAAACACTGAAGCTTTCTTT. It is translated as CASSTAANTEAFF.